This T cell receptor (beta chain) comes out of a study of beta chain features in type 1 diabetes (dated by TCRdb to the late 2010s). Study-level background: Mean age, gender distribution, total cell number and subset yield were not different between patients and healthy donors. Regulatory and stem cell-like memory subsets were obtained from only 8 patients and roughly eight healthy donors, while naive and central memory subsets were obtained from all 30 or so donors. The study compared TCRB repertoires of sorted circulating CD4+ T cell subsets between recently diagnosed type 1 diabetes patients and matched healthy donors. A total of about 99,000,000 sorted cells were examined across all samples, and RNA yield correlated strongly with the number of cells per subset.

The entire amount of isolated RNA was reverse transcribed using the High Capacity cDNA Reverse Transcription Kit, so the sequenced TCRB transcripts were expressed ones. Deep immunoSEQ sequencing was applied to naive, central memory and regulatory T cell samples, giving an average of about 3.7 million total reads per sample. Sorted cells were lysed in RLT buffer and RNA was extracted with DNase-treated RNeasy Micro or Mini kits, depending on cell number. To prevent cross-contamination, each cell subset was processed individually, whereas patient and healthy donor samples were processed jointly. TCRB sequences were amplified from cDNA with the immunoSEQ multiplex PCR, producing 87-bp fragments spanning the CDR3 region. Sequencing of the amplicons was performed on the Illumina HiSeq platform. As for the authors' bioinformatics: PCR bias was computationally corrected using synthetic template baselines, reads within Hamming distance 2 were collapsed, and singletons that could not be merged were discarded. Reads were aligned against IMGT so that V, D and J genes, CDR3 length and insertions or deletions at six rearrangement sites could be assigned. Within each subset, clonotype counts were normalized to sorted cell number, and only after that were true diversity and Gini coefficients computed with the tcR R package. Repertoire sharing was quantified using the overlap coefficient calculated on TCRB nucleotide sequences. As a proxy for the pre-selection repertoire, out-of-frame TCRB sequences from naive cells were analyzed. The table was pulled from immuneACCESS by TCRdb, which kept in-frame rearrangements only. Such tables lose some clones; where checked, under half of the loss comes from unresolved V genes, and the rest has no known cause. That table supplies the V and J calls and clone size; D and trimming were determined from the DNA. The sample table shows some 660,000 clones, and more than 13% are seen once. The top ten clones comprise 0.03% to 0.045% of the sample.

This clone was counted only a few times. Its antigen is unknown. No clone much larger than this one lies a single base away; base qualities are absent. What the study reported, not specific to this receptor: Fewer insertions and more nucleotide deletions at VDJ recombination sites were observed in patients with type 1 diabetes, implying thymic rearrangement abnormalities. Naive, central memory and regulatory TCRB repertoires appeared to be more alike among patients than among healthy donors. Shorter templates might have been favored by PCR, but patient and control samples were amplified and corrected together, so both groups would have been affected equally by any skew. Type 1 diabetes patients showed a moderate but significant shortening of TCRB CDR3 length in all four CD4+ subsets. Because cDNA was sequenced instead of genomic DNA, activated cells with high expression could be over-represented, although the groups did not differ in activation or CD3 levels. Because small numbers of individuals were included in the HLA sub-analyses, any influence of HLA type on TCRB rearrangement was left unresolved.

From each donor, a single peripheral blood sample of around 120 mL on average was drawn into heparinised tubes. Naive, central memory, regulatory and stem cell-like memory CD4+ T cells were sorted on a BD FACSAria II using a panel including CD45RO, CCR7, CD25, CD127, CD95 and CD27. All sorted populations exceeded 95% purity. PBMCs were isolated immediately by Lymphoprep density gradient centrifugation and stained directly without culture. Samples were stained and sorted in pairs, with one healthy donor and one patient per experiment, so that batch effects were minimized. V lost 4 bases and J lost 0 bases; the stretch between them is 13 bases long. From the cysteine up to the phenylalanine, the CDR3 has a length of 14 residues. The CDR3 DNA has 42 bases and is translated from base 1. CDR1 and CDR2, looked up from the germline V gene, are SQVTM and ANQGSEA.

The rearranged segments are TRBV29-1 and TRBJ2-7; the D element could tentatively be TRBD1 or TRBD2, as 5 bases agree for each. The sequencing input was naive CD4+ T cells from blood. Reading the label with the study, this specimen's cell subset or site is: true naive CD4+ T cells. The receptor was isolated from a man aged 18 to 29 with type 1 diabetes. In nucleotides, the sequence is TGCAGCGTTGTAGTGTATGGGGGCTCCTACGAGCAGTACTTC. Translation gives CSVVVYGGSYEQYF.